The clone carrying this T cell receptor beta chain was seen at least ten times. V gave up 6 bases and J gave up 4 bases; unmatched junction bases: 4. The CDR3 loop spans 14 amino acids. Germline V gives CDR1 SGHRS, CDR2 YFSETQ. Ahead of thyroid surgery, no patient had received treatment of any kind. The data belong to a study of metastatic and nonmetastatic thyroid tumors. TCRdb ran MiXCR on the PCR reads. The table lists some 30,000 clones, 10% to 11% of them singletons. V is TRBV5-1 and J is TRBJ2-1; TRBD2 aligns across 10 bases. This sequence was found in a female donor with papillary thyroid cancer or a benign thyroid nodule (not recorded which). Some clones in this sample may be carry-over from other donors' samples. The material sequenced was blood. Here the CDR3 reads CASKLTSGYNEQFF. The CDR3 nucleotides read TGCGCCAGCAAACTGACTAGCGGGTACAATGAGCAGTTCTTC.